The present entry profiles one T cell receptor (beta chain) with its context. These data originate in a study of blood T cell repertoires in COVID-19. Study summary: Material from acute and convalescent COVID-19 was sourced from the United States, Italy and Spain. PBMCs, B-cell-depleted T cells, or T cells provided the cDNA or gDNA that made up the material.

Original handling: Estimation of nucleated cell counts was performed using reference gene primer amplification. The assay was immunoSEQ multiplex PCR, and TCRdb's table has in-frame clones only and misses some. V, J and clone size are those of that table, while D and trimming were read from the DNA. The sample lists tens of thousands of clones; over 70% were seen once. The sequence came from a man of 80 years or more with acute or convalescent COVID-19. The specimen was peripheral blood.

CDR3 region: CANQGATGYTF. The CDR3 DNA reads TGTGCCAATCAGGGGGCGACAGGCTACACCTTC. V is TRBV6-5 and J is TRBJ1-2; 8 nucleotides align to TRBD1. Germline loops: CDR1 MNHEY, CDR2 SVGAGI. This CDR3 contains 11 residues. V lost 10 bases and J lost 8; bases outside the gene matches: 6.